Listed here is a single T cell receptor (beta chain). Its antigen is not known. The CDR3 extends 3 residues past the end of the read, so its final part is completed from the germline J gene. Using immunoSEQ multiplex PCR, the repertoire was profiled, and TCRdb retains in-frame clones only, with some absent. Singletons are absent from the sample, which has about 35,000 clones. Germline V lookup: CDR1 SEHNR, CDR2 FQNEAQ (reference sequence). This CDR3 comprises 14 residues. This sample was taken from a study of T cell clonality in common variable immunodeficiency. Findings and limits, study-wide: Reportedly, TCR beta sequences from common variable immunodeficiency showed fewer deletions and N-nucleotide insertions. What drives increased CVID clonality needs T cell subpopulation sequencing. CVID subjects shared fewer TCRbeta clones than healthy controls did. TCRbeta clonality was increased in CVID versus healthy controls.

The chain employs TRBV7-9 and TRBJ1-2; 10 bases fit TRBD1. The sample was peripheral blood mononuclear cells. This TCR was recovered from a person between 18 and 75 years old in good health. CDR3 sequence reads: CASSPGTGERDYTF. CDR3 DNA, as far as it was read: TGTGCCAGCAGTCCCGGGACAGGGGAAAGGGAC.